The rows below give T cell receptor beta chains drawn from one sample of a study of blood T cells in healthy people across ages. MiXCR was run by TCRdb on the 5' RACE reads, yielding one entry per CDR3 protein. The table lists fewer than 1.5 million distinct CDR3 sequences, roughly 40% of them singletons. Input material: blood. The source of these receptors is a woman younger than 35 in good health. Both conserved end residues are part of each CDR3. A D gene is named only where the DNA matches it firmly. Clone size appears in some rows only: once, few, many, or a class for an expanded clone.

abundance,j_gene,v_gene,d_gene,CDR3aa,CDR3nt
few,TRBJ2-5,TRBV7-2,NA,CASSPNGKKETQYF,TGTGCCAGCAGCCCAAACGGGAAGAAAGAGACCCAGTACTTC
NA,TRBJ2-7,TRBV20-1,NA,CSATDTPYEQYF,TGCAGTGCTACCGACACACCCTACGAGCAGTACTTC
few,TRBJ2-3,TRBV20-1,TRBD2,CSAISGPQTDTQYF,TGCAGTGCCATTAGCGGGCCCCAGACAGATACGCAGTATTTT
few,TRBJ2-1,TRBV4-1,TRBD2,CASSQDLAGGGSYNEQFF,TGCGCCAGCAGCCAAGACCTAGCGGGAGGGGGGTCCTACAATGAGCAGTTCTTC
few,TRBJ2-5,TRBV4-1,TRBD2,CASSLQTSGGETQYF,TGCGCCAGCAGCCTGCAGACTAGCGGGGGAGAGACCCAGTACTTC
NA,TRBJ2-3,TRBV7-9,NA,CASSHSLGVSDTQYF,TGTGCCAGCAGCCACAGTTTGGGGGTCTCAGATACGCAGTATTTT
NA,TRBJ2-1,TRBV30,NA,CAWGGGDNEQFF,TGTGCCTGGGGTGGTGGCGACAATGAGCAGTTCTTC
NA,TRBJ2-7,TRBV12-3/TRBV12-4,NA,CASSLVDSEEQYF,TGTGCCAGCAGCTTAGTCGATTCGGAGGAGCAGTACTTC
few,TRBJ1-6,TRBV6-2/TRBV6-3,NA,CASSYGQDNSPLHF,TGTGCCAGCAGTTACGGCCAGGACAATTCACCCCTCCACTTT
once,TRBJ2-3,TRBV20-1,NA,CSATTRALSTDTQYF,TGCAGTGCAACGACTAGGGCCCTTAGCACAGATACGCAGTATTTT
NA,TRBJ2-5,TRBV7-6,NA,CASSSPGFQETQYF,TGTGCCAGCAGCTCGCCAGGGTTTCAAGAGACCCAGTACTTC
NA,TRBJ1-2,TRBV5-5,NA,CASSKYPRQSEFYGYTF,TGTGCCAGCAGCAAATACCCCAGACAGTCGGAGTTCTATGGCTACACCTTC
NA,TRBJ2-5,TRBV5-1,TRBD2,CASGPGTSETQYF,TGCGCCAGCGGGCCCGGGACTAGCGAGACCCAGTACTTC
many,TRBJ2-1,TRBV29-1,TRBD1,CSVEDSGQAYNEQFF,TGCAGCGTTGAAGACTCGGGACAGGCCTACAATGAGCAGTTCTTC
NA,TRBJ1-6,TRBV2,NA,CASSDGILSGSPLHF,TGTGCCAGCAGTGATGGGATACTCAGCGGTTCACCCCTCCACTTT
NA,TRBJ2-3,TRBV27,TRBD2,CASSLTLAVTDTQYF,TGTGCCAGCAGTTTAACCCTAGCGGTGACAGATACGCAGTATTTT
few,TRBJ1-4,TRBV6-5,TRBD1,CATQMTGGREKLFF,TGTGCCACGCAAATGACAGGGGGTAGAGAAAAACTGTTTTTT
NA,TRBJ2-7,TRBV7-8,NA,CASSQMGQYGEQYF,TGTGCCAGCAGCCAGATGGGACAATACGGGGAGCAGTACTTC
NA,TRBJ1-1,TRBV2,TRBD1,CASSGGITGTANRMNTEAFF,TGTGCCAGCAGTGGGGGAATAACCGGGACAGCAAATAGAATGAACACTGAAGCTTTCTTT
NA,TRBJ2-4,TRBV6-2/TRBV6-3,NA,CASTHGDIQYF,TGTGCCAGCACCCACGGGGACATTCAGTACTTC
NA,TRBJ2-7,TRBV2,NA,CASTDGRIYEQYF,TGTGCCAGCACGGACGGACGAATCTACGAGCAGTACTTC
few,TRBJ1-2,TRBV29-1,NA,CSVTLPVDGYTF,TGCAGCGTAACCCTCCCGGTGGATGGCTACACCTTC
few,TRBJ2-3,TRBV10-3,NA,CAISDVVQRTDTQYF,TGTGCCATCAGTGACGTCGTACAACGCACAGATACGCAGTATTTT
NA,TRBJ2-3,TRBV2,NA,CASSGPQDTQYF,TGTGCCAGCAGTGGCCCCCAAGATACGCAGTATTTT
NA,TRBJ2-5,TRBV29-1,NA,CSAASTGGVKTQYF,TGCAGCGCCGCGTCGACTGGCGGGGTAAAGACCCAGTACTTC
few,TRBJ2-7,TRBV11-2,NA,CASSLGTGGAGGNEQYF,TGTGCCAGCAGCTTAGGGACAGGGGGAGCGGGGGGAAACGAGCAGTACTTC
NA,TRBJ2-1,TRBV7-9,NA,CAYLAVSYNEQFF,TGTGCCTACCTGGCGGTATCCTACAATGAGCAGTTCTTC
NA,TRBJ1-6,TRBV9,NA,CASSPLREGSPLHF,TGTGCCAGCAGCCCCCTAAGAGAAGGTTCACCCCTCCACTTT
few,TRBJ2-7,TRBV5-1,NA,CASSVEYRGGEPYEQYF,TGCGCCAGCAGCGTCGAGTACCGTGGAGGGGAGCCCTACGAGCAGTACTTC
few,TRBJ2-5,TRBV20-1,NA,CSARAGLEETQYF,TGCAGTGCCCGCGCCGGGCTCGAGGAGACCCAGTACTTC
NA,TRBJ2-7,TRBV3-1,NA,CASSQTRTLVDEQYF,TGTGCCAGCAGCCAAACCCGGACATTGGTCGATGAGCAGTACTTC
NA,TRBJ2-3,TRBV4-2,TRBD2,CASSQEGLAGIVDTQYF,TGTGCCAGCAGCCAAGAGGGACTAGCGGGAATCGTAGATACGCAGTATTTT
NA,TRBJ1-3,TRBV12-3/TRBV12-4,NA,CASSLAPGSSGNTIYF,TGTGCCAGCAGTTTAGCGCCCGGCAGCTCTGGAAACACCATATATTTT
few,TRBJ2-7,TRBV30,NA,CAWSGPGRYEQYF,TGTGCCTGGAGCGGCCCTGGCCGCTACGAGCAGTACTTC
NA,TRBJ1-2,TRBV10-3,NA,CAIPRGGHGYTF,TGTGCCATCCCTCGGGGGGGGCATGGCTACACCTTC
few,TRBJ1-6,TRBV20-1,NA,CSANSPLDSPLHF,TGCAGTGCTAACTCTCCCCTTGATTCACCCCTCCACTTT
NA,TRBJ2-5,TRBV6-1,NA,CASSPTWGGRSPQETQYF,TGTGCCAGCAGTCCCACGTGGGGGGGGCGCTCCCCCCAAGAGACCCAGTACTTC